This T cell receptor beta chain was profiled in a study of shared clonotypes between healthy human individuals. CDR3 length: 15 residues. The V end lost 6 bases, the J end lost 5 bases, and 18 bases lay between the germline ends. Germline lookup yields CDR1 MRHNA and CDR2 SNTAGT. Sequencing used immunoSEQ multiplex PCR; TCRdb keeps in-frame clones, though not all of them. The repertoire includes 530,000 or so clones, almost 80% of them detected once, and around an eighth sits in the top ten. Among the donors, all were Caucasian adults who lived in Nashville, Tennessee. Regarding this clone: No antigen is known for it.

Study conclusions and caveats: Researchers sampled blood only, noting tissue repertoires likely differ.

J is TRBJ2-3 and V is TRBV6-4; either TRBD1 or TRBD2 may fit D (6 bases each). The specimen sequenced was PBMCs. The sequence was obtained from a woman between 40 and 50 years old in good health. Some clones in this sample may be carry-over from other donors' samples. The DNA for the CDR3 is TGTGCCAGCAGCCAAGGGGGGCGCTCAAGAGATACGCAGTATTTT. This translates into CASSQGGRSRDTQYF.